This TCR beta chain derives from a study of shared clonotypes between healthy human individuals. Study-level points and caveats: Unshared clonotypes carried lower generation probabilities than those common to all four donors. When naive CD4 clonotypes were compared across several donors, around 5% were shared.

V gave up 5 bases and J gave up 5 bases; unmatched junction bases: 14. This CDR3 spans 17 amino acids. The germline CDR1 and CDR2 sequences are SGHAT and FQNNGV. Naive CD8 isolation took CD45RO-negative cells positively selected for CCR7 and excluded terminally differentiated effector memory CD45RA+ cells. Data came from immunoSEQ multiplex PCR; TCRdb stores just in-frame clones and leaves some out. Among about 750,000 clones listed, over 90% were seen once. Of note for this clone: Antigen specificity is unknown.

This receptor was taken from a man aged 25-40 years in good health. Sample: naive CD8+ T cells sorted from blood. The chain links TRBV11-2 to TRBJ1-5; 8 nucleotides line up with TRBD1. CDR3 sequence: CASSKEAGGEFYQPQHF. Here the CDR3 DNA reads TGTGCCAGCAGCAAGGAGGCAGGGGGCGAGTTTTATCAGCCCCAGCATTTT. The whole variable domain, filled in from reference TRBV11-2 and TRBJ1-5, reads EAGVAQSPRYKIIEKRQSVAFWCNPISGHATLYWYQQILGQGPKLLIQFQNNGVVDDSQLPKDRFSAERLKGVDSTLKIQPAKLEDSAVYLCASSKEAGGEFYQPQHFGDGTRLSIL.